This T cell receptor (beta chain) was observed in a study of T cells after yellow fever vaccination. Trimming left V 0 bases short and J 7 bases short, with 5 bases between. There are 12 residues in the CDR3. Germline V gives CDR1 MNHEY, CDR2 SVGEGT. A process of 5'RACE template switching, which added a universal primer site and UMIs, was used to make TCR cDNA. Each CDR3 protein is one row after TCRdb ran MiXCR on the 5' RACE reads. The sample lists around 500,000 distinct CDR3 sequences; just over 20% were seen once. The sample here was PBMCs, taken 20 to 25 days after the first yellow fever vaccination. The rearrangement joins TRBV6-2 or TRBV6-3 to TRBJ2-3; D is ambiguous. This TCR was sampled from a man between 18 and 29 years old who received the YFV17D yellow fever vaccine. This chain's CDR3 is CASSYSANTQYF. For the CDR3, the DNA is TGTGCCAGCAGTTACTCAGCGAATACGCAGTATTTT.